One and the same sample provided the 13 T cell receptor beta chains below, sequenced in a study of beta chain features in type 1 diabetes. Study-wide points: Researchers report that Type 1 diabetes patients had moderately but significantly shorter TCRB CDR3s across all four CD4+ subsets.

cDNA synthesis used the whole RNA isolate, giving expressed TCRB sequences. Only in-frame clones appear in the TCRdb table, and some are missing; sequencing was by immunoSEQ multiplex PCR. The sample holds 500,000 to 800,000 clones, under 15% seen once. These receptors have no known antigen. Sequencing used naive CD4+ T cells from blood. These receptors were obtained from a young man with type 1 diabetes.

The CDR3 protein is CASTPDQETQYF. CDR3 nucleotide sequence: TGTGCCAGCACCCCAGACCAAGAGACCCAGTACTTC. The V and J genes are TRBV6-6 and TRBJ2-5; D not certain. The germline CDR1 and CDR2 sequences are MNHNY and SVGAGI (reference sequence). Trimming took 7 bases from V and 0 from J, leaving 6 bases between them. CDR3 length equals 12 residues.

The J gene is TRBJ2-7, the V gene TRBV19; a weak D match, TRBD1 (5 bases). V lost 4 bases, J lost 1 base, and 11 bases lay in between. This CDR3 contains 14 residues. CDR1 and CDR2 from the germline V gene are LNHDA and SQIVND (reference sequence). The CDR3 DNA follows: TGTGCCAGTAGTACCCAGGGTTCGTCCTACGAGCAGTACTTC. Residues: CASSTQGSSYEQYF.

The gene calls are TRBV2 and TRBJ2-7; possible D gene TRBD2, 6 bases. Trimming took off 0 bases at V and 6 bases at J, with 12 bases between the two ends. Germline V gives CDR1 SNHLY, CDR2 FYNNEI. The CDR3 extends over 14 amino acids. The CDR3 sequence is CASSEASGTFEQYF. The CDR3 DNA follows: TGTGCCAGCAGTGAAGCATCAGGGACTTTCGAGCAGTACTTC.

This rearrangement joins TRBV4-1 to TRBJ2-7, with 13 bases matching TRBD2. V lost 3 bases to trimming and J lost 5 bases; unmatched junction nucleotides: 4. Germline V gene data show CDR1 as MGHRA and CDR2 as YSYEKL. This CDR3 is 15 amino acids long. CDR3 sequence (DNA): TGCGCCAGCAGCCACTTAGGACTAGCGGGGGACGAGCAGTACTTC. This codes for CASSHLGLAGDEQYF.

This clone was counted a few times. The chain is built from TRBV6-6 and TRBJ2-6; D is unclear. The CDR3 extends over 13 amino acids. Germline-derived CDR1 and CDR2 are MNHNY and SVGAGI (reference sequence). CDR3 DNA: TGTGCTAGTGCGGTCTCTGGGGCCAACGTCCTGACTTTC. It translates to CASAVSGANVLTF.

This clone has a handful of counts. CDR3 nucleotide sequence: TGTGCCAGCAGGCCGGACTTAAACACCGGGGAGCTGTTTTTT. Amino acids: CASRPDLNTGELFF. The chain employs TRBV6-6 and TRBJ2-2; tentatively, D is TRBD2 (5 bases). The CDR3 runs 14 residues. With 6 bases removed from V and 2 bases from J, the gap between germline ends came to 10 bases. The germline V gene encodes CDR1 MNHNY and CDR2 SVGAGI (reference sequence).

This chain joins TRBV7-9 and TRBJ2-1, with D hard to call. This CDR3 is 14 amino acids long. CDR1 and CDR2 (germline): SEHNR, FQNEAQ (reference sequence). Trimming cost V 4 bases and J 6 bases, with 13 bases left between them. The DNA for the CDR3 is TGTGCCAGCAGCTCACTCGGTAACTCCAATGAGCAGTTCTTC. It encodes CASSSLGNSNEQFF.

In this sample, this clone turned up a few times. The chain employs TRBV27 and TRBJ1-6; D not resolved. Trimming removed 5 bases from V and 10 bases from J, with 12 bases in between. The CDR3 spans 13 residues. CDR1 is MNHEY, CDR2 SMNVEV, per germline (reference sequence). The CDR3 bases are TGTGCCAGCAGTCAAGTAGGGAGGTCACCCCTCCACTTT. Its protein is CASSQVGRSPLHF.

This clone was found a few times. The DNA of the CDR3 is TGTGCCAGCAGCGTAGACCCCGGGGAGGAGACCCAGTACTTC. Residues: CASSVDPGEETQYF. V usage is TRBV9 and J usage is TRBJ2-5; the D gene is possibly TRBD2 (5 bases). The ends were cut back, 0 bases at V and 5 bases at J, with 11 bases in the middle. CDR1 SGDLS and CDR2 YYNGEE come from the germline V gene. The CDR3 extends over 14 amino acids.

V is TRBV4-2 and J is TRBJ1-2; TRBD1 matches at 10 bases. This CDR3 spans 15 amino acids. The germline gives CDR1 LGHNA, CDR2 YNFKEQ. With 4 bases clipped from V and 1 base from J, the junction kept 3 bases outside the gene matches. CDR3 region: CASSLGQGVNYGYTF. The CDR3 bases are TGTGCCAGCAGCCTCGGACAGGGGGTTAACTATGGCTACACCTTC.

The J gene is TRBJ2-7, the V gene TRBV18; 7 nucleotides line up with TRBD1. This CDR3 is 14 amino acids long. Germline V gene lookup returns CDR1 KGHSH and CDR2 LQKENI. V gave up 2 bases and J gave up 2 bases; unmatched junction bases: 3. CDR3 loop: CASSPGTETYEQYF. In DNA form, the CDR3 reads TGTGCCAGCTCACCAGGGACAGAGACCTACGAGCAGTACTTC.

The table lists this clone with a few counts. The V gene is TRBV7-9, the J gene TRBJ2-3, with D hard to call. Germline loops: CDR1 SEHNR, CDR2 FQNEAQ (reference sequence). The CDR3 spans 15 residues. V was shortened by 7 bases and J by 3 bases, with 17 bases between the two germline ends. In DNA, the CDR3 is TGTGCCAGCATCGCCTCCGGTCGAGGTACAGATACGCAGTATTTT. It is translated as CASIASGRGTDTQYF.

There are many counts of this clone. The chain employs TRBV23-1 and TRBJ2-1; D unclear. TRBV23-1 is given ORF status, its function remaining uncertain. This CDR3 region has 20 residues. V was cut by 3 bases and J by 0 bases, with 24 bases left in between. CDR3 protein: CASSQKLLRRTESSYNEQFF. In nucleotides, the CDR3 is TGCGCCAGCAGTCAGAAGTTGTTACGACGGACCGAGAGCTCCTACAATGAGCAGTTCTTC.